This T cell receptor beta chain was recorded in a study of T cell repertoires in ileal Crohn's disease. Sequencing used immunoSEQ multiplex PCR; TCRdb keeps in-frame clones, though not all of them. The data hold some 15,000 clones, with around 78% observed a single time. Of note for this clone: Its antigen is not identified.

Study-level findings and limits: Compared with non-smokers, active smokers at surgery showed more clonal expansions.

Time point of the sample: neoterminal ileum biopsy at postoperative endoscopy, about 6 months after surgery. From germline, CDR1 is MGHRA and CDR2 YSYEKL. This CDR3 is 15 amino acids long. The V gene end was trimmed by 0 bases and the J gene end by 8 bases; junction bases not matched to a gene: 5. The receptor's source is an adult with Crohn's disease. V usage is TRBV4-1 and J usage is TRBJ1-4; 8 positions match TRBD1. The source material was ileal tissue. The CDR3, as DNA: TGCGCCAGCAGCCAAGATGGACAGGGTGAAGAAAAACTGTTTTTT. Translated, it gives CASSQDGQGEEKLFF.